This TCR beta chain stems from a study of blood T cell repertoires in COVID-19 (dated by TCRdb to 2020 to 2021). Context from the whole study: Samples covering the acute and convalescent phases of COVID-19 were provided by collaborators in the United States, Italy and Spain. The dataset comprised deeply sampled blood TCRbeta repertoires from subjects exposed to, actively infected with, or recovered from COVID-19. Nearly every sample came with metadata listing a de-identified subject ID, COVID-19 status, age in years and sex. The prospective study material was composed of cDNA or gDNA derived from T cells, B-cell-depleted T cells, or PBMCs. Where available, HLA class I and class II types were obtained from metadata supplied by the sample provider rather than from assay-based typing. A freely available public database, intended as a resource for researchers studying the immune response to SARS-CoV-2, is where the repertoires were released. The samples were drawn from two sources: the first 160 participants of the ongoing ImmuneRACE study, and approximately 1,300 subjects contributed by 6 global collaborators.

The paper's findings and limits, for the study overall: The amount of clinical and demographic metadata varied by source and participant and was provided uncurated.

For this clone: Its cognate antigen has yet to be identified. Per-nucleotide qualities are absent, and no much larger clonotype sits a single base away.

Each collaborating institution followed its own protocols to collect whole blood in K2EDTA tubes. For TCRbeta analysis, collaborators shipped samples in one of three forms: frozen whole blood, isolated PBMCs, or DNA extracted from either of those sample types. CDR3 length: 13 amino acids, cysteine to phenylalanine. The sequence is cut down to CDR3 DNA, 39 bases in frame from base 1. At the junction V is shortened by 6 bases and J by 5 bases, with 13 bases in between. The germline V gene provides CDR1 MNHEY and CDR2 SVGAGI. TCRbeta CDR3 regions were amplified from genomic DNA using the immunoSEQ Assay, a bias-controlled multiplex PCR. From the authors' description of their analysis: Within the assay, amplification of reference gene primers was used to estimate how many nucleated cells each sample contained. To quantify the absolute abundance of each unique TCRbeta CDR3 rearrangement, sequence reads were collapsed and filtered. Productive Simpson clonality was computed per sample as the square root of Simpson's diversity index over productive rearrangements. In its TCRdb copy, this immuneACCESS table keeps in-frame sequences only and misses some clones. Where compared with another copy, unresolved V genes explain less than half of these, and the others have no known cause. The D gene and trimming were derived from the DNA, and the V and J assignments and clone size from that table. Recorded for this sample are about 100,000 clones; almost 90% of them occurred a single time. 5% of the sample is in the top ten clones.

This receptor was taken from a human donor in a cohort sampled during active COVID-19. The specimen was peripheral blood. The V gene is TRBV6-5 and the J gene is TRBJ1-2; a tentative D match to TRBD1 spans 5 bases. The CDR3 region has the sequence CASSSGLTYGYTF. In nucleotide form, the sequence is TGTGCCAGCAGCTCAGGGCTAACTTATGGCTACACCTTC.